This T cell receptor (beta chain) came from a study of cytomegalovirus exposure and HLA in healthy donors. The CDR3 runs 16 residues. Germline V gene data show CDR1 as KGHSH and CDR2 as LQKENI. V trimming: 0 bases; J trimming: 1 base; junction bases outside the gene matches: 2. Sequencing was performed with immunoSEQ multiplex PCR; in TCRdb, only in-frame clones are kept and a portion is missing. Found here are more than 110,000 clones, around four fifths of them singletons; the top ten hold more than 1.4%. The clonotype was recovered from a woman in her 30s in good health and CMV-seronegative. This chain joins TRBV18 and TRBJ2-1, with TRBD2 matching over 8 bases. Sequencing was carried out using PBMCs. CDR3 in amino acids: CASSPPRGGSYNEQFF. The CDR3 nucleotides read TGTGCCAGCTCACCACCCCGCGGGGGGTCCTACAATGAGCAGTTCTTC.